Listed below are T cell receptor beta chains from one sample, sequenced in a study of tumor T cells in aggressive B-cell lymphoma. The table came from immunoSEQ multiplex PCR; TCRdb's copy has only in-frame clones and leaves some out. The repertoire holds some 10,000 clones, with roughly 85% as singletons. The specimen sequenced was tumor tissue. The receptors stem from an adult with diffuse large B cell lymphoma. Each CDR3 is given with its conserved first and last residue. The D gene is left open where the match is weak. The size entry is marked missing in some rows and otherwise reads once, few, many or a size class.

J gene	D gene	V gene	clone size	CDR3 protein	CDR3 DNA
TRBJ1-3	-	TRBV6-5	-	CASSTGGSGNTIYF	TGTGCCAGCAGTACGGGGGGTTCTGGAAACACCATATATTTT
TRBJ2-7	-	TRBV19	-	CASRDRGGRSSYEQYF	TGTGCCAGTAGAGATAGGGGCGGACGAAGCTCCTACGAGCAGTACTTC
TRBJ2-7	TRBD1	TRBV6-6	-	CASRSDRVGEQYF	TGTGCCAGCAGGAGCGACAGGGTCGGCGAGCAGTACTTC
TRBJ2-1	-	TRBV28	few	CASSSSLEQFF	TGTGCCAGCAGTTCGTCACTTGAGCAGTTCTTC
TRBJ2-5	TRBD2	TRBV14	-	CASSLHMPGLAGQETQYF	TGTGCCAGCAGCCTTCACATGCCGGGACTAGCGGGGCAAGAGACCCAGTACTTC
TRBJ2-3	TRBD2	TRBV11-2	-	CASSLVAGGSTDTQYF	TGTGCCAGCAGCTTAGTGGCGGGAGGGAGCACAGATACGCAGTATTTT
TRBJ1-2	-	TRBV4-1	-	CASSQREGGAYGYTF	TGCGCCAGCAGCCAAAGAGAGGGGGGGGCCTATGGCTACACCTTC
TRBJ1-2	-	TRBV27	-	CASSFGLGSGYTF	TGTGCCAGCAGTTTCGGACTGGGCTCAGGCTACACCTTC
TRBJ1-3	TRBD1	TRBV27	-	CASSLSSTGISGNTIYF	TGTGCCAGCAGTTTATCGTCGACAGGGATCTCTGGAAACACCATATATTTT
TRBJ1-1	-	TRBV7-2	-	CASSLVAGANTEAFF	TGTGCCAGCAGCTTAGTCGCGGGGGCGAACACTGAAGCTTTCTTT
TRBJ2-7	TRBD2	TRBV7-2	-	CASSLDSSGRAVGFYF	TGTGCCAGCAGCTTAGATTCTAGCGGGAGGGCAGTGGGGTTCTACTTC
TRBJ2-3	-	TRBV7-3	-	CASSSLSDSWDTQYF	TGTGCCAGCAGCTCCCTCAGTGACTCCTGGGATACGCAGTATTTT
TRBJ1-5	-	TRBV7-9	-	CASSLAGGGNQPQHF	TGTGCCAGCAGCTTAGCCGGGGGGGGCAATCAGCCCCAGCATTTT
TRBJ1-1	TRBD1	TRBV27	-	CASSLGQGEAFF	TGTGCCAGCAGTTTAGGACAGGGGGAAGCTTTCTTT
TRBJ2-1	-	TRBV10-3	-	CAIMGDSSYNEQFF	TGTGCCATCATGGGGGACTCCTCCTACAATGAGCAGTTCTTC
TRBJ2-4	TRBD1	TRBV28	-	CASSSRGTGVSKNIQYF	TGTGCCAGCAGTTCCCGGGGGACAGGGGTTTCCAAAAACATTCAGTACTTC
TRBJ1-4	-	TRBV28	-	CASTSDEKLFF	TGTGCCAGCACCTCGGATGAAAAACTGTTTTTT
TRBJ1-5	TRBD1	TRBV28	-	CASRSKDRGYYSNQPQHF	TGTGCCAGCAGGTCGAAGGACAGGGGATACTATAGCAATCAGCCCCAGCATTTT
TRBJ2-7	-	TRBV7-3	-	CASSLVSRKMSYEQYF	TGTGCCAGCAGCTTAGTCTCTAGGAAGATGAGCTACGAGCAGTACTTC
TRBJ2-1	TRBD2	TRBV7-8	-	CASSLTSGRGNEQFF	TGTGCCAGCAGCCTCACTAGCGGGAGAGGCAATGAGCAGTTCTTC
TRBJ1-3	TRBD1	TRBV19	-	CASLSGGSGNTIYF	TGTGCCAGTCTCTCAGGGGGCTCTGGAAACACCATATATTTT
TRBJ2-1	-	TRBV27	-	CASSLLSSSATPNEQFF	TGTGCCAGCAGTTTACTTTCGAGTAGCGCGACCCCAAATGAGCAGTTCTTC
TRBJ2-1	TRBD2	TRBV5-1	few	CASSPLTGGRNEQFF	TGCGCCAGCAGCCCCCTGACGGGAGGGCGTAATGAGCAGTTCTTC
TRBJ1-6	-	TRBV2	-	CASSVQGFGSPLHF	TGTGCCAGCAGTGTCCAGGGCTTCGGTTCACCCCTCCACTTT
TRBJ1-1	-	TRBV9	-	CASSRMPFGTEAFF	TGTGCCAGCAGCCGCATGCCCTTCGGCACTGAAGCTTTCTTT
TRBJ1-5	TRBD1	TRBV30	-	CAWSVGTGVRQPQHF	TGTGCCTGGAGTGTAGGGACAGGGGTCCGACAGCCCCAGCATTTT
TRBJ1-1	-	TRBV7-9	-	CASSPNTRIEAFF	TGTGCCAGCAGCCCAAATACACGTATTGAAGCTTTCTTT
TRBJ1-1	-	TRBV5-1	-	CASSLIGVNTEAFF	TGCGCCAGCAGCTTGATAGGGGTGAACACTGAAGCTTTCTTT
TRBJ2-3	TRBD2	TRBV2	-	CASSEDRRDSGRADTQYF	TGTGCCAGCAGTGAAGATAGGAGGGATAGCGGGAGGGCAGATACGCAGTATTTT
TRBJ2-7	TRBD2	TRBV28	-	CASGTSGSDEQYF	TGTGCCAGCGGGACTAGCGGGTCGGACGAGCAGTACTTC
TRBJ2-2	TRBD2	TRBV11-3	once	CASSGQEAASGTLRSGELFF	TGTGCCAGCAGCGGCCAAGAGGCCGCTAGCGGAACTCTTAGGTCCGGGGAGCTGTTTTTT
TRBJ1-4	-	TRBV11-2	-	CASSLPGGAAETNEKLFF	TGTGCCAGCAGCCTACCTGGGGGGGCGGCTGAGACTAATGAAAAACTGTTTTTT
TRBJ2-4	TRBD2	TRBV5-3	-	CARSLAGLAGTKNIQYF	TGTGCCAGAAGCTTGGCGGGACTAGCAGGGACCAAAAACATTCAGTACTTC
TRBJ1-1	-	TRBV7-9	-	CASSLGGVAFF	TGTGCCAGCAGCTTGGGAGGGGTGGCTTTCTTT
TRBJ1-1	-	TRBV4-3	-	CASSHTGFTEAFF	TGCGCCAGCAGCCATACAGGGTTCACTGAAGCTTTCTTT
TRBJ2-2	TRBD1	TRBV5-1	-	CASSLTGDRTGELFF	TGCGCCAGCAGCTTGACAGGGGATCGCACCGGGGAGCTGTTTTTT
TRBJ2-3	-	TRBV9	few	CASSVAGGTSTRTDTQYF	TGTGCCAGCAGCGTAGCTGGGGGTACTAGCACCCGAACAGATACGCAGTATTTT